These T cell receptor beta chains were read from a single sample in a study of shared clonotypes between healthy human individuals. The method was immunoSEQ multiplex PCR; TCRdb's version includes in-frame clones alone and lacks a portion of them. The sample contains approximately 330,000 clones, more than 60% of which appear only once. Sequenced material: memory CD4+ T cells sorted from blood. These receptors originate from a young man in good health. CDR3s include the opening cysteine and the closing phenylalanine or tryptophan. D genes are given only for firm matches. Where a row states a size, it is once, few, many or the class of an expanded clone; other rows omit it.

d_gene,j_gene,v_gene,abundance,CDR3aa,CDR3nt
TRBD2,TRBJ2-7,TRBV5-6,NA,CASSWEGPQVDEQYF,TGTGCCAGCAGCTGGGAGGGGCCCCAAGTCGACGAGCAGTACTTC
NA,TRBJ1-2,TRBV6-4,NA,CASSDSYGYTF,TGTGCCAGCAGTGACTCTTATGGCTACACCTTC
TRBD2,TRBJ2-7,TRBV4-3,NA,CASSQVASGRPYEQYF,TGCGCCAGCAGCCAAGTCGCTAGCGGGAGGCCCTACGAGCAGTACTTC
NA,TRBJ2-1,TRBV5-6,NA,CASSLLGGSGYNEQFF,TGTGCCAGCAGCTTGTTAGGCGGATCGGGCTACAATGAGCAGTTCTTC
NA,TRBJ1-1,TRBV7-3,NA,CASSLQGGTEAFF,TGTGCCAGCAGCTTACAGGGAGGCACTGAAGCTTTCTTT
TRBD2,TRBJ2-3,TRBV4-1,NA,CASSQPSGRAKGDTQYF,TGCGCCAGCAGCCAACCTAGCGGGAGGGCCAAAGGAGATACGCAGTATTTT
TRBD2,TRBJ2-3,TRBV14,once,CASSPPGTSRDTQYF,TGTGCCAGCAGCCCCCCCGGGACTAGCAGAGATACGCAGTATTTT
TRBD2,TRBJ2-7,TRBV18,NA,CASSSASSGSSYEQYF,TGTGCCAGCTCATCGGCGTCTAGCGGGAGCTCCTACGAGCAGTACTTC
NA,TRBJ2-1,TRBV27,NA,CASRPDSYNEQFF,TGTGCCAGCAGGCCGGATTCCTACAATGAGCAGTTCTTC
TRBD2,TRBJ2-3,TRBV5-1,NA,CASSGLAGVTDTQYF,TGCGCCAGCAGCGGACTAGCGGGAGTAACAGATACGCAGTATTTT
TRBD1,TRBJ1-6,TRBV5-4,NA,CASSSSGTGLNSPLHF,TGTGCCAGCAGCTCCTCCGGGACAGGTCTTAATTCACCCCTCCACTTT
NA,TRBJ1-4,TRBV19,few,CASSTGWVRSEKLFF,TGTGCCAGTAGCACGGGATGGGTACGGTCCGAAAAACTGTTTTTT
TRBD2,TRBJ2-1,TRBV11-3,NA,CASSSGLRLAGGNEQFF,TGTGCCAGCAGCTCCGGGCTACGACTAGCGGGAGGGAATGAGCAGTTCTTC
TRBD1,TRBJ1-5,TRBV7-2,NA,CASSFGTGGLGANQPQHF,TGTGCCAGCAGCTTCGGGACAGGGGGTTTGGGGGCCAATCAGCCCCAGCATTTT
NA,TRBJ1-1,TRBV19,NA,CASSIRTELTEAFF,TGTGCCAGTAGTATTAGGACAGAGCTAACTGAAGCTTTCTTT
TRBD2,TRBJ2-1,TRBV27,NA,CASSPLSGREFF,TGTGCCAGCAGTCCACTTAGCGGGCGGGAGTTCTTC
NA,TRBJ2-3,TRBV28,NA,CASRRASQTTDTQYF,TGTGCCAGCAGAAGGGCTAGCCAAACCACAGATACGCAGTATTTT